What follows is one TCR beta chain and its context. Some clones are missing from TCRdb's copy, which holds only in-frame ones; the method was immunoSEQ multiplex PCR. The sample records tens of thousands of clones, around nine tenths being singletons. The entry originates in a study of control samples from healthy donors and cancer patients. CDR1 and CDR2 from the germline V gene are GTSNPN and SVGIG (reference sequence). The ends lost 3 bases at V and 3 bases at J; junction bases unmatched: 10. This CDR3 has 16 amino acids. The V call is TRBV30, the J call TRBJ2-7; 11 nucleotides line up with TRBD1. This TCR came from a man aged 45-60 years in good health. What was sequenced was blood. The DNA of the CDR3 is TGTGCCTGGAGCCCCCCGGGACAGGGGGTCCTCTACGAGCAGTACTTC. Translating it yields CAWSPPGQGVLYEQYF.